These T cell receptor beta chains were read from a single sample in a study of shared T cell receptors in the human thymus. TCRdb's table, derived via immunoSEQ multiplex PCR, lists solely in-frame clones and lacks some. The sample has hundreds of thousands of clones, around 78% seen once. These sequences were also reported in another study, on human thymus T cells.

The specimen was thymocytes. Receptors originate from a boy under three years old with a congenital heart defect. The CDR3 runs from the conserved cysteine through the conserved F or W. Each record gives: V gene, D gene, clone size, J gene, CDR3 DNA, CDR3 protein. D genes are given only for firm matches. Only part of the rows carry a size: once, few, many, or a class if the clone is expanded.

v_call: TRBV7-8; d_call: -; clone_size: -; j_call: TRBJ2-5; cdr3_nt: TGTGCCAGCAGCAGGGACTTTGAAGAGACCCAGTACTTC; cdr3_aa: CASSRDFEETQYF
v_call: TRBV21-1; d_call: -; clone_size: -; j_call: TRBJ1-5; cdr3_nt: TGTGCCAGCAGCAAATCCGGGAGGGTAGACAATCAGCCCCAGCATTTT; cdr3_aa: CASSKSGRVDNQPQHF
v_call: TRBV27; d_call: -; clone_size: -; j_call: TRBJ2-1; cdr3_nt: TGTGCCAGCAGTTTAAGTGGACTAAGACCCAACAATGAGCAGTTCTTC; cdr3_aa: CASSLSGLRPNNEQFF
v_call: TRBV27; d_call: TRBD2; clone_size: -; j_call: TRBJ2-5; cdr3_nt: TGTGCCAGCAGTCGACTAGCGGTGGGGGGAGAGACCCAGTACTTC; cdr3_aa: CASSRLAVGGETQYF
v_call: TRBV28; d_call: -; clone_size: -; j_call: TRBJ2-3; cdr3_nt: TGTGCCAGCAGTTTATCGGCACTCAGGGATCTGGGCACAGATACGCAGTATTTT; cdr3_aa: CASSLSALRDLGTDTQYF
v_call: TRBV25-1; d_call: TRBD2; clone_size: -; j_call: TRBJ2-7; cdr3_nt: TGTGCCAGCAGTGAATATACTCCTAGCGGGCTCCAATCCTACGAGCAGTACTTC; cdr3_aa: CASSEYTPSGLQSYEQYF
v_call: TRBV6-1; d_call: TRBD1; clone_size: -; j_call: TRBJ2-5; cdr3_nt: TGTGCCAGCAGTGAACCACAGGGGGTCAAGCAAGAGACCCAGTACTTC; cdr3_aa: CASSEPQGVKQETQYF
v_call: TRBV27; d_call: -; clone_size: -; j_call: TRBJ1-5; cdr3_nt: TGTGCCAGCAGACCCGACAGAGATCAGCCCCAGCATTTT; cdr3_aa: CASRPDRDQPQHF
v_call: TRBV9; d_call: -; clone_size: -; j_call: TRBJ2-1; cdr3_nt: TGTGCCAGCAGCCCCGACAGGGTTCGAGCGGGTCTGAAGCGGAATGAGCAGTTCTTC; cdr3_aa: CASSPDRVRAGLKRNEQFF
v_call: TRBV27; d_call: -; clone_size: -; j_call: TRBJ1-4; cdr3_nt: TGTGCCAGCAGTTTAGGGCAGGGGTCTAATGAAAAACTGTTTTTT; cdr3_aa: CASSLGQGSNEKLFF
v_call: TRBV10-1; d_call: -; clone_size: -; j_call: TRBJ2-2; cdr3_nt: TGCGCCAGCAGGACAGGCCCAAACACCGGGGAGCTGTTTTTT; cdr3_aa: CASRTGPNTGELFF
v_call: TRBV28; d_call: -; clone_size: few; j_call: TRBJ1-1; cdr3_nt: TGTGCCAGCAGTAGGGGGTGGATCTACACTGAAGCTTTCTTT; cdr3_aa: CASSRGWIYTEAFF
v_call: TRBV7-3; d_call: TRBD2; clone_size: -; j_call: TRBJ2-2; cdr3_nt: TGTGCCAGCAGCCCCCAGGGTAGCGGGAGAAGGGCCGGGGAGCTGTTTTTT; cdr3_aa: CASSPQGSGRRAGELFF
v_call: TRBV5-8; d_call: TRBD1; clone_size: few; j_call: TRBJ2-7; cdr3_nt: TGTGCCAGCAGCCTCGGACAGGGGGCCTACGAGCAGTACTTC; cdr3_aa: CASSLGQGAYEQYF
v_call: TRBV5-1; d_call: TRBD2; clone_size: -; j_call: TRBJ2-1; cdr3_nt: TGCGCCAGCAGCTTGTCTTGTACGGGGACTAGCGGGAATCTGAATGAGCAGTTCTTC; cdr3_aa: CASSLSCTGTSGNLNEQFF
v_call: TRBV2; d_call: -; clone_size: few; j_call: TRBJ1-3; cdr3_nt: TGTGCCAGCAGGTTAACAGGGAAGCCTGGAAACACCATATATTTT; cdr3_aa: CASRLTGKPGNTIYF
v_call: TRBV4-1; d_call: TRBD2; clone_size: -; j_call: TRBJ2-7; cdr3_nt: TGCGCCAGCAGCCAATTTCCCCTTAATATACGGGAGGACTACGAGCAGTACTTC; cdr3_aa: CASSQFPLNIREDYEQYF
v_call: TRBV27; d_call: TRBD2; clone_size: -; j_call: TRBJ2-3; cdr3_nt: TGTGCCAGCAGTTTTTCCCCCTGGACTAGAACTATGGATACGCAGTATTTT; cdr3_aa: CASSFSPWTRTMDTQYF
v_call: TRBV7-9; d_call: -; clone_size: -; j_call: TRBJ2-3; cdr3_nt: TGTGCCAGCAGCTTAGTCAGAGGTAGATGGGAGCCAGATACGCAGTATTTT; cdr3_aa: CASSLVRGRWEPDTQYF
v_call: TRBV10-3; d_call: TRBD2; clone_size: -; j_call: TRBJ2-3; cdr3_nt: TGTGCCATCAGTGGCGGGAGCCACACAGATACGCAGTATTTT; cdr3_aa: CAISGGSHTDTQYF